This TCR beta chain comes out of a study of brain T cells in children with intractable seizures. Study results and limitations: Clones missing pre-surgery may reflect undersampling of that blood sample.

Noted time point: blood from clinic visit 5 months post-surgery; TSC patient then seizure free. Only cases whose brain tissue showed the highest T cell transcript signatures were sequenced. Pre-surgery treatment included at least one anti-epileptic drug. Points on this clone: Antigen specificity is unknown.

Repertoires were generated with immunoSEQ multiplex PCR, while TCRdb's copy carries only in-frame clones and drops some. The sample carries about 320,000 clones, 93% recorded once. The germline V gene has CDR1 WNHNN and CDR2 SYGVQD (reference sequence). The CDR3 is 14 residues long. V lost 0 bases to trimming and J lost 6 bases, with 11 bases between them. J is TRBJ2-5 and V is TRBV10-1, with D perhaps being TRBD1 or TRBD2 (5 bases each). This TCR came from a boy younger than two with tuberous sclerosis and intractable seizures. The sample consisted of peripheral blood, taken less than 6 months after surgery. The DNA of the CDR3 is TGCGCCAGCAGTGAGTCCTACGGGACGAAGACCCAGTACTTC. Its translation is CASSESYGTKTQYF.